The 9 T cell receptor beta chains presented below share a single source sample, sequenced in a study of cytomegalovirus exposure and HLA in healthy donors. The PCR had 60 Vbeta and 13 Jbeta primers. The method was immunoSEQ multiplex PCR; TCRdb's version includes in-frame clones alone and lacks a portion of them. The repertoire has fewer than 150,000 clones, approximately 78% of them found once; the top ten carry about 6.8%. The specimen sequenced was PBMCs. The receptors stem from a middle-aged woman in good health and CMV-seropositive.

The rearrangement joins TRBV2 to TRBJ1-4; no definite D call. This CDR3 contains 15 residues. The germline V gene has CDR1 SNHLY and CDR2 FYNNEI. Trimming left V 8 bases short and J 5 bases short, with 18 bases between. CDR3: CASVRSGQRNEKLFF. The CDR3 DNA reads TGTGCCAGCGTACGGAGCGGCCAGAGGAATGAAAAACTGTTTTTT.

The chain employs TRBV5-1 and TRBJ2-2; D is ambiguous. The V end was cut by 1 base, the J end by 1 base, with 8 bases between. The CDR3 extends over 15 amino acids. Germline V lookup: CDR1 SGHRS, CDR2 YFSETQ. CDR3 residues: CASSLYGQNTGELFF. The CDR3 DNA follows: TGCGCCAGCAGCTTGTATGGGCAGAACACCGGGGAGCTGTTTTTT.

The chain recombines TRBV2 with TRBJ1-4; possibly TRBD1 for D (6 bases). CDR1 and CDR2 (germline): SNHLY, FYNNEI. CDR3 length: 15 amino acids. Trimming stripped 4 bases from V and 8 bases from J, with 17 bases between. CDR3 sequence: CASSGDMGKVEKLFF. CDR3 bases: TGTGCCAGCAGTGGGGACATGGGGAAGGTGGAAAAACTGTTTTTT.

J is TRBJ2-3 and V is TRBV7-9, with TRBD2 matching over 7 bases. The CDR3 totals 14 residues. The V segment lost 3 bases and the J segment 0 bases; nucleotides outside the gene matches: 0. Germline V gene sequence: CDR1 SEHNR, CDR2 FQNEAQ (reference sequence). For the CDR3, the DNA is TGTGCCAGCAGCTTGACTAGCAGCACAGATACGCAGTATTTT. Translated, it gives CASSLTSSTDTQYF.

This clone was seen only once. Within the sample, other DNA sequences also encode this same CDR3. The chain recombines TRBV7-9 with TRBJ2-2; 12 bases align to TRBD2. V was pared by 5 bases and J by 4 bases, with 2 bases of the junction left unmatched. The CDR3 runs 15 residues. The germline V gene encodes CDR1 SEHNR and CDR2 FQNEAQ (reference sequence). This chain's CDR3 is CASSPSGRGTGELFF. For the CDR3, the DNA is TGTGCCAGCAGCCCTAGCGGGAGGGGCACCGGGGAGCTGTTTTTT.

This chain connects TRBV18 to TRBJ1-5; D is perhaps TRBD1 (5 bases). The CDR3 is 14 residues long. V was shortened by 6 bases and J by 3 bases, with 12 bases between the two germline ends. Per germline, CDR1 KGHSH and CDR2 LQKENI. The CDR3 region is CASSPDSFNQPQHF. DNA of the CDR3: TGTGCCAGCTCCCCTGACAGTTTCAATCAGCCCCAGCATTTT.

The chain links TRBV29-1 to TRBJ2-1, with TRBD2 matching over 9 bases. V was clipped by 7 bases and J by 7 bases; unmatched bases: 14. This CDR3 is built from 15 residues. Germline V gives CDR1 SQVTM, CDR2 ANQGSEA. CDR3 in DNA: TGCAGCGCGACTCGGGGGAGCGGGAGGCTTAATGAGCAGTTCTTC. Translated: CSATRGSGRLNEQFF.

This clone was detected only a few times. The chain's CDR3 is CASSLASYNEQFF. The CDR3 bases are TGTGCCAGCAGCTTGGCGTCCTACAATGAGCAGTTCTTC. The rearrangement links TRBV5-4 to TRBJ2-1; D not resolved. The CDR3 runs 13 residues. Germline assignment: CDR1 SGHNT and CDR2 YYREEE (reference sequence). Trimming stripped 0 bases from V and 1 base from J, with 2 bases between. The full variable domain, rest sourced from reference TRBV5-4 and TRBJ2-1, is ETGVTQSPTHLIKTRGQQVTLRCSSQSGHNTVSWYQQALGQGPQFIFQYYREEENGRGNFPPRFSGLQFPNYSSELNVNALELDDSALYLCASSLASYNEQFFGPGTRLTVL.

This chain links TRBV5-1 with TRBJ2-7; the match to TRBD1 covers 9 bases. The CDR3 is 19 amino acids. Germline V gene lookup returns CDR1 SGHRS and CDR2 YFSETQ. Trimming cost V 5 bases and J 2 bases; bases outside gene matches: 20. The CDR3, as DNA: TGCGCCAGCAGTATGATTAGTTGGGACAGGGCGGTTTCTCCCTACGAGCAGTACTTC. Its protein product is CASSMISWDRAVSPYEQYF. Full variable domain (rest looked up from reference TRBV5-1 and TRBJ2-7): KAGVTQTPRYLIKTRGQQVTLSCSPISGHRSVSWYQQTPGQGLQFLFEYFSETQRNKGNFPGRFSGRQFSNSRSEMNVSTLELGDSALYLCASSMISWDRAVSPYEQYFGPGTRLTVT.